The clone carrying this T cell receptor (beta chain) was seen ten or more times. Its antigen remains unknown. The sample belongs to a study of human T cells and chemical hapten exposure. Study findings and constraints: No change in TCRs above 1 in 1000 frequency was produced by DPC sensitization.

Source study methods: Counts of TCRs in each sample centred on a median of around 99,000 and extended from around 24,000 to 710,000. TCRdb re-derived calls from the RACE reads in MiXCR, one entry per CDR3 protein. TCRdb, not the original authors, processed these V and J calls. The sample gives 95,000 or so distinct CDR3 sequences, over 10% of which show up once; about 3% is in the top ten. Time point defined: patch test 2, 6 weeks after DPC sensitization. Treatment reported: therapeutic diphenylcyclopropenone sensitization with weekly scalp DPC. This CDR3 region has 13 residues. The ends were cut back, 11 bases at V and 0 bases at J, with 11 bases in the middle. CDR1 is MNHEY and CDR2 is SVGEGT in the germline V gene.

The sequencing here drew on whole blood, taken in connection with sensitization to the hapten diphenylcyclopropenone (DPC). This clonotype was obtained from a woman in her thirties or forties with alopecia areata. Some clones in this sample may be carry-over from other donors' samples. The chain links TRBV6-2 or TRBV6-3 to TRBJ2-1; D is undetermined. The chain's CDR3 is CASIKSSYNEQFF. CDR3 in DNA: TGTGCCTCCATAAAGAGCTCCTACAATGAGCAGTTCTTC.